The 13 T cell receptor beta chains below come from one sample, sequenced in a study of blood T cells in healthy people across ages. For the second PCR, which ran for about 7 to 12 cycles, a sample-barcoded 5' primer and a J-beta primer mix were used. TCRdb fed the 5' RACE reads into MiXCR, producing one record per CDR3 protein. The table shows roughly 680,000 distinct CDR3 sequences, with roughly 21% occurring only once. Sequencing input: blood. The receptors come from a man aged 65 to 79 in good health.

The V and J genes are TRBV7-6 and TRBJ1-1; D may be TRBD1 (5 bases). With 4 bases removed from V and 0 bases from J, the gap between germline ends came to 15 bases. This CDR3 is built from 16 residues. Germline V gene lookup returns CDR1 SGHVS and CDR2 FNYEAQ. The CDR3 sequence is CASSSGGSAMNTEAFF. The DNA of the CDR3 is TGTGCCAGCAGCTCCGGGGGGTCTGCCATGAACACTGAAGCTTTCTTT.

This clonotype has a handful of counts. The rearrangement uses TRBV11-2 and TRBJ1-4, with D possibly TRBD1 on 5 matching bases. This CDR3 has 18 amino acids. Deletions cut 6 bases from V and 2 bases from J, with 22 bases between. From germline, CDR1 is SGHAT and CDR2 FQNNGV. The CDR3 protein is CASSLQAFGGSTNEKLFF. Written as DNA, the CDR3 is TGTGCCAGCAGTCTCCAGGCATTTGGGGGGTCCACTAATGAAAAACTGTTTTTT.

This clonotype was recorded only once. V is TRBV5-1 and J is TRBJ2-4; D is possibly TRBD2 (6 bases). The CDR3 length is 12 residues. Germline V gene sequence: CDR1 SGHRS, CDR2 YFSETQ. V was shortened by 8 bases and J by 12 bases, with 18 bases between the two germline ends. CDR3 in DNA: TGCGCCAGTCGGGACTCCGACGGAACTCAGTACTTC. The encoded protein is CASRDSDGTQYF. Together with reference TRBV5-1 and TRBJ2-4, the CDR3 gives the full variable domain: KAGVTQTPRYLIKTRGQQVTLSCSPISGHRSVSWYQQTPGQGLQFLFEYFSETQRNKGNFPGRFSGRQFSNSRSEMNVSTLELGDSALYLCASRDSDGTQYFGAGTRLSVL.

In its sample, this clonotype was seen once. The CDR3 loop reads CSARKPTGMNTEAFF. CDR3 DNA: TGCAGTGCTAGAAAACCGACAGGAATGAACACTGAAGCTTTCTTT. This chain connects TRBV20-1 to TRBJ1-1; D is perhaps TRBD1 (6 bases). The CDR3 covers 15 residues. From germline, CDR1 is DFQATT and CDR2 SNEGSKA (reference sequence). Between the trimmed V and J ends, which lost 2 bases and 0 bases, there was a span of 13 bases.

This clonotype was observed a few times. The chain has TRBV15 and TRBJ1-2; a possible D gene is TRBD1 (5 bases). CDR1 is LNHNV, CDR2 YYDKDF, per germline (reference sequence). The CDR3 is made up of 16 amino acids. V shed 0 bases and J shed 4 bases, with 15 bases lying between them. In nucleotides, the CDR3 is TGTGCCACCAGCAGAGATCAGGAGCAGGGTGGCTATGGCTACACCTTC. Amino acid sequence: CATSRDQEQGGYGYTF.

DNA for the CDR3: TGTGCCAGCTCCTCTATCCCAGCGAATGAGCAGTTCTTC. Translation gives CASSSIPANEQFF. The chain uses TRBV6-2 or TRBV6-3 and TRBJ2-5; no firm D call. TRBJ2-1 matches the DNA end more closely, so the J call is doubtful. The CDR3 sequence is 13 residues long. Germline-derived CDR1 and CDR2 are MNHEY and SVGEGT.

This clonotype was observed at least ten times. The chain combines TRBV6-5 with TRBJ2-5, with D possibly matching TRBD2 (6 bases). The DNA end is a closer match to TRBJ2-1, so the J assignment may be wrong. CDR3 length: 14 amino acids. Germline CDR1 MNHEY, CDR2 SVGAGI. The CDR3 region is CASTRTLGGDEQFF. The CDR3 DNA sequence: TGTGCCAGCACGCGGACTTTGGGAGGCGATGAGCAGTTCTTC.

The chain joins TRBV6-5 to TRBJ2-7, with D perhaps TRBD2 (6 bases). CDR1 is MNHEY and CDR2 is SVGAGI in the germline V gene. This CDR3 is built from 14 residues. Trimming removed 6 bases at V and 3 bases at J, with 15 bases between. Written as DNA, the CDR3 is TGTGCCAGCAGAAGCAAGCTAGCGATCTACGAGCAGTACTTC. It specifies CASRSKLAIYEQYF.

J is TRBJ2-4 and V is TRBV7-9, with TRBD2 identical over 8 bases. The V segment lost 7 bases and the J segment 9 bases; nucleotides outside the gene matches: 8. Germline CDR1 is SEHNR and CDR2 is FQNEAQ (reference sequence). This CDR3 contains 13 residues. The CDR3 sequence: CASNVAGSPIQYF. CDR3 bases: TGTGCCAGCAACGTAGCGGGGTCACCCATTCAGTACTTC.

This clonotype was found a few times. V gene TRBV7-6 combines with J gene TRBJ2-2; D perhaps matches TRBD2 (7 bases). The CDR3 is 17 residues long. Trimming removed 6 bases from V and 2 bases from J, with 19 bases in between. In germline, CDR1 is SGHVS, CDR2 FNYEAQ. CDR3 DNA: TGTGCCAGCAGTCCGTGGGGGGGCAGGCTAAACACCGGGGAGCTGTTTTTT. This gives the protein CASSPWGGRLNTGELFF.

This clonotype was counted between two and nine times. The V gene is TRBV6-5, the J gene TRBJ2-3; weak D call: TRBD2 (6 bases). V was shortened by 6 bases and J by 4 bases, with 14 bases between the two germline ends. CDR3 length equals 14 residues. Germline V gene data show CDR1 as MNHEY and CDR2 as SVGAGI. The CDR3 loop is CASSQWGGSDTQYF. CDR3 sequence (DNA): TGTGCCAGCAGCCAATGGGGAGGTTCAGATACGCAGTATTTT.

The rearrangement links TRBV4-3 to TRBJ2-5; 11 bases line up with TRBD2. CDR3 length: 15 amino acids. CDR1 is LGHNA, CDR2 YSLEER, per germline. V gave up 2 bases and J gave up 5 bases; unmatched junction bases: 4. The CDR3 protein is CASSQTTSGSETQYF. The CDR3 region has the DNA TGCGCCAGCAGCCAAACAACTAGCGGGAGTGAGACCCAGTACTTC.

This rearrangement joins TRBV5-1 to TRBJ1-3; possibly TRBD1 for D (6 bases). The CDR3 runs to 16 residues. V lost 4 bases to trimming and J lost 0 bases, with 14 bases between them. Germline loops: CDR1 SGHRS, CDR2 YFSETQ. The CDR3 here is CASSLGHQSSGNTIYF. The CDR3 DNA is TGCGCCAGCAGCCTGGGACACCAGAGCTCTGGAAACACCATATATTTT.